This T cell receptor (beta chain) emerged from a study of blood T cell repertoires in COVID-19. Authors' analysis steps: Reference gene primer amplification yielded estimated nucleated cell counts. Method: immunoSEQ multiplex PCR; TCRdb's copy keeps in-frame clones and lacks some. The V and J calls and clone size were taken over from that table, and D and trimming were inferred from the DNA. Of around 480,000 clones in the sample, approximately 90% were seen once. Trimming pared 6 bases from V and 6 bases from J, leaving 17 bases between. The CDR3 is 14 amino acids. Germline assignment: CDR1 SGHTA and CDR2 FQGTGA. A single count supports this clone.

This TCR came from a woman between 18 and 30 years old who had recovered from COVID-19. The gene calls are TRBV7-3 and TRBJ1-1; D uncertain. Specimen: PBMCs or T cells enriched from blood (not recorded which). The CDR3 region is CASSPAPGRAEAFF. The CDR3 nucleotides read TGTGCCAGCAGTCCCGCGCCGGGGAGGGCTGAAGCTTTCTTT.